This is a list of T cell receptor beta chains from one sample in a study of T-cell memory formation after mild COVID-19. One entry per CDR3 protein, called by TCRdb with MiXCR from the 5' RACE reads. This sample has tens of thousands of distinct CDR3 sequences, with around a tenth found just once. The sample was PBMCs or a T cell subset sorted from them (not recorded which). These receptors all stem from a man aged 18-30 years who had mild COVID-19 (a few samples of this study predate the infection). Cell type and time point are not known. CDR3s include the opening cysteine and the closing phenylalanine or tryptophan. Each record gives: CDR3 protein, CDR3 DNA, D gene, J gene, clone size, V gene, CDR3 length. The D gene is left open where the match is weak. The listing skips clone size in some rows; elsewhere it reads once, few, many or a size class.

CDR3: CASSFLGIGEQYF; DNA: TGTGCCAGCAGCTTCCTGGGTATCGGCGAGCAGTACTTC; D: NA; J: TRBJ2-7; size: few; V: TRBV7-2; length: 13
CDR3: CASKRGTNSYEQYF; DNA: TGTGCCAGCAAACGCGGAACCAACTCCTACGAGCAGTACTTC; D: NA; J: TRBJ2-7; size: NA; V: TRBV2; length: 14
CDR3: CASSLSWNTDTQYF; DNA: TGTGCCAGCAGCTTATCCTGGAACACAGATACGCAGTATTTT; D: NA; J: TRBJ2-3; size: few; V: TRBV7-3; length: 14
CDR3: CASRAVGYNEQFF; DNA: TGTGCCAGCAGGGCGGTGGGGTACAATGAGCAGTTCTTC; D: NA; J: TRBJ2-1; size: few; V: TRBV6-5; length: 13
CDR3: CASSFRLNRGTDTQYF; DNA: TGTGCCAGCAGCTTTCGACTAAACAGGGGCACAGATACGCAGTATTTT; D: NA; J: TRBJ2-3; size: NA; V: TRBV5-4; length: 16
CDR3: CASSQDSGGFQETQYF; DNA: TGCGCCAGCAGCCAAGATAGCGGGGGGTTTCAAGAGACCCAGTACTTC; D: TRBD2; J: TRBJ2-5; size: few; V: TRBV4-3; length: 16
CDR3: CAIRQGNTDTQYF; DNA: TGTGCCATCCGGCAGGGGAATACAGATACGCAGTATTTT; D: NA; J: TRBJ2-3; size: NA; V: TRBV10-3; length: 13
CDR3: CASTLTGQGGTGELFF; DNA: TGTGCCAGCACCTTAACGGGACAGGGGGGCACCGGGGAGCTGTTTTTT; D: TRBD1; J: TRBJ2-2; size: NA; V: TRBV7-3; length: 16
CDR3: CASAGRGPPAGELFF; DNA: TGTGCCAGCGCCGGCAGGGGCCCCCCAGCCGGGGAGCTGTTTTTT; D: NA; J: TRBJ2-2; size: NA; V: TRBV6-2/TRBV6-3; length: 15
CDR3: CASSSQGGIRNF; DNA: TGTGCCAGCAGCTCTCAGGGGGGGATAAGGAACTTC; D: NA; J: TRBJ2-4; size: NA; V: TRBV11-3; length: 12
CDR3: CATSDFRHPYNEQFF; DNA: TGTGCCACCAGTGATTTTAGACATCCCTACAATGAGCAGTTCTTC; D: NA; J: TRBJ2-1; size: NA; V: TRBV24-1; length: 15
CDR3: CASSLNGDSETQYF; DNA: TGTGCCAGCAGCTTAAACGGGGACAGCGAGACCCAGTACTTC; D: TRBD1; J: TRBJ2-5; size: many; V: TRBV7-3; length: 14
CDR3: CASSWDNTDTQYF; DNA: TGTGCCAGCAGTTGGGACAACACAGATACGCAGTATTTT; D: NA; J: TRBJ2-3; size: many; V: TRBV6-5; length: 13
CDR3: CATSVTSGGQETQYF; DNA: TGTGCCACCAGTGTTACTAGCGGGGGCCAAGAGACCCAGTACTTC; D: TRBD2; J: TRBJ2-5; size: NA; V: TRBV24-1; length: 15
CDR3: CASRSQGWTGELFF; DNA: TGTGCCAGCAGGTCTCAGGGTTGGACCGGGGAGCTGTTTTTT; D: NA; J: TRBJ2-2; size: NA; V: TRBV11-1; length: 14
CDR3: CSAGYSTDTQYF; DNA: TGCAGTGCTGGCTATTCTACAGATACGCAGTATTTT; D: NA; J: TRBJ2-3; size: few; V: TRBV20-1; length: 12
CDR3: CASSHASGDTDTQYF; DNA: TGCGCCAGCAGCCACGCTAGCGGGGACACAGATACGCAGTATTTT; D: TRBD2; J: TRBJ2-3; size: many; V: TRBV4-3; length: 15
CDR3: CASSLASDNEQFF; DNA: TGTGCCAGCAGCTTGGCGTCGGACAATGAGCAGTTCTTC; D: NA; J: TRBJ2-1; size: few; V: TRBV5-4; length: 13
CDR3: CASSQEGRTGELFF; DNA: TGTGCCAGCAGCCAAGAGGGGCGAACCGGGGAGCTGTTTTTT; D: NA; J: TRBJ2-2; size: few; V: TRBV3-1; length: 14
CDR3: CASSSGQGASGANVLTF; DNA: TGTGCCAGCAGCTCAGGACAGGGGGCTTCTGGGGCCAACGTCCTGACTTTC; D: TRBD1; J: TRBJ2-6; size: NA; V: TRBV11-3; length: 17
CDR3: CSPLSGRDNEQFF; DNA: TGCAGCCCCCTCAGTGGCAGGGACAATGAGCAGTTCTTC; D: NA; J: TRBJ2-1; size: NA; V: TRBV20-1; length: 13
CDR3: CSARPGTGTDTQYF; DNA: TGCAGTGCTAGGCCCGGGACCGGCACAGATACGCAGTATTTT; D: NA; J: TRBJ2-3; size: many; V: TRBV20-1; length: 14
CDR3: CATSREFGTDMAYEQYF; DNA: TGTGCCACCAGCAGAGAATTTGGGACAGACATGGCCTACGAGCAGTACTTC; D: TRBD1; J: TRBJ2-7; size: NA; V: TRBV15; length: 17
CDR3: CSAREGSSGGTEAFF; DNA: TGCAGTGCTAGAGAAGGGTCCTCGGGAGGGACTGAAGCTTTCTTT; D: NA; J: TRBJ1-1; size: few; V: TRBV20-1; length: 15
CDR3: CASSLVVGGSTDTQYF; DNA: TGTGCCAGCAGCTTAGTAGTTGGGGGCAGCACAGATACGCAGTATTTT; D: NA; J: TRBJ2-3; size: NA; V: TRBV7-2; length: 16
CDR3: CATRTGGTDTQYF; DNA: TGTGCCACTCGGACAGGGGGAACAGATACGCAGTATTTT; D: TRBD1; J: TRBJ2-3; size: few; V: TRBV10-3; length: 13
CDR3: CSARVGGWNTEAFF; DNA: TGCAGTGCTAGAGTCGGGGGCTGGAACACTGAAGCTTTCTTT; D: NA; J: TRBJ1-1; size: NA; V: TRBV20-1; length: 14
CDR3: CASSQGLAGRSYNEQFF; DNA: TGTGCCAGCAGCCAGGGGCTAGCGGGTAGATCCTACAATGAGCAGTTCTTC; D: TRBD2; J: TRBJ2-1; size: NA; V: TRBV6-6; length: 17
CDR3: CASGKGQGTQPQHF; DNA: TGTGCCAGCGGGAAAGGACAGGGAACCCAGCCCCAGCATTTT; D: TRBD1; J: TRBJ1-5; size: few; V: TRBV27; length: 14
CDR3: CASSLGVPASSPLHF; DNA: TGCGCCAGCAGCTTGGGCGTCCCGGCCTCTTCACCCCTCCACTTT; D: NA; J: TRBJ1-6; size: few; V: TRBV5-1; length: 15
CDR3: CASSPDATGANVLTF; DNA: TGTGCCAGCAGCCCGGACGCAACTGGGGCCAACGTCCTGACTTTC; D: NA; J: TRBJ2-6; size: few; V: TRBV7-2; length: 15
CDR3: CASSLEYFADTQYF; DNA: TGTGCCAGCAGCTTGGAATATTTCGCAGATACGCAGTATTTT; D: NA; J: TRBJ2-3; size: few; V: TRBV5-5; length: 14
CDR3: CASSQDVRGQGREFF; DNA: TGTGCCAGCAGCCAAGATGTTCGGGGACAGGGCAGGGAGTTCTTC; D: TRBD1; J: TRBJ2-1; size: few; V: TRBV3-1; length: 15
CDR3: CASSLVWRIYTDTQYF; DNA: TGTGCCAGCAGCTTAGTCTGGCGGATATACACAGATACGCAGTATTTT; D: NA; J: TRBJ2-3; size: few; V: TRBV7-2; length: 16
CDR3: CASSQEAQGAFSGNTIYF; DNA: TGTGCCAGCAGCCAAGAAGCGCAGGGGGCCTTCTCTGGAAACACCATATATTTT; D: TRBD1; J: TRBJ1-3; size: NA; V: TRBV4-2; length: 18
CDR3: CASSAQGEGGYTF; DNA: TGCGCCAGCAGCGCGCAGGGGGAAGGAGGCTACACCTTC; D: TRBD1; J: TRBJ1-2; size: many; V: TRBV5-1; length: 13
CDR3: CSARFRPLREAFF; DNA: TGCAGTGCTAGATTTAGGCCCCTCAGGGAAGCTTTCTTT; D: NA; J: TRBJ1-1; size: few; V: TRBV20-1; length: 13
CDR3: CASSTPGLAEHTQYF; DNA: TGTGCCAGCAGTACTCCGGGACTAGCGGAGCATACGCAGTATTTT; D: TRBD2; J: TRBJ2-3; size: NA; V: TRBV27; length: 15
CDR3: CASSPRTGKATDTQYF; DNA: TGTGCCAGCAGCCCCAGGACAGGGAAAGCGACAGATACGCAGTATTTT; D: TRBD1; J: TRBJ2-3; size: NA; V: TRBV12-3/TRBV12-4; length: 16
CDR3: CASSLGTLGNQPQHF; DNA: TGTGCCAGCAGTTTAGGGACCCTAGGAAATCAGCCCCAGCATTTT; D: NA; J: TRBJ1-5; size: NA; V: TRBV12-3/TRBV12-4; length: 15
CDR3: CAGGGLTDTQYF; DNA: TGTGCCGGGGGGGGGCTCACAGATACGCAGTATTTT; D: NA; J: TRBJ2-3; size: NA; V: TRBV7-2; length: 12
CDR3: CASSLGTSTDTQYF; DNA: TGCGCCAGCAGCTTGGGGACTAGCACAGATACGCAGTATTTT; D: NA; J: TRBJ2-3; size: many; V: TRBV5-1; length: 14
CDR3: CASSPGAIGGAGETQYF; DNA: TGTGCCAGCAGTCCCGGCGCGATCGGGGGGGCCGGCGAGACCCAGTACTTC; D: TRBD2; J: TRBJ2-5; size: NA; V: TRBV7-2; length: 17
CDR3: CASSLQGLETKYF; DNA: TGTGCTAGCAGCCTACAGGGGCTAGAGACCAAGTACTTC; D: TRBD1; J: TRBJ2-5; size: NA; V: TRBV7-7; length: 13
CDR3: CASSLRPYQETQYF; DNA: TGTGCCAGCAGCTTACGCCCGTACCAAGAGACCCAGTACTTC; D: NA; J: TRBJ2-5; size: NA; V: TRBV5-4; length: 14